Below, one T cell receptor (beta chain) is given with its context. The data originate from a study of blood T cell repertoires in COVID-19. Study overall: Acute-phase and convalescent COVID-19 samples originated in the United States, Italy and Spain. From T cells, B-cell-depleted T cells, or PBMCs came the material, which was cDNA or gDNA.

V gave up 6 bases and J gave up 6 bases, with 12 bases separating them. The CDR3 has 13 residues. Germline CDR1 reads MNHEY; CDR2 reads SVGAGI. Original methodology: Using reference gene primer amplification, nucleated cell counts were estimated. Measured with immunoSEQ multiplex PCR; TCRdb has only the in-frame clones, and not every one. V, J and clone size reflect that table, while D and trimming were determined from the DNA. Counted here are some 43,000 clones, around 87% occurring once; the ten biggest clones make up approximately 4.7%. The origin of this receptor is a human donor in a cohort sampled during active COVID-19. Sequenced: peripheral blood. The chain employs TRBV6-5 and TRBJ2-1; D possibly corresponds to TRBD1 (5 bases). As DNA, the CDR3 is TGTGCCAGCAGAGAGGACAACTCCAATGAGCAGTTCTTC. Protein sequence: CASREDNSNEQFF.